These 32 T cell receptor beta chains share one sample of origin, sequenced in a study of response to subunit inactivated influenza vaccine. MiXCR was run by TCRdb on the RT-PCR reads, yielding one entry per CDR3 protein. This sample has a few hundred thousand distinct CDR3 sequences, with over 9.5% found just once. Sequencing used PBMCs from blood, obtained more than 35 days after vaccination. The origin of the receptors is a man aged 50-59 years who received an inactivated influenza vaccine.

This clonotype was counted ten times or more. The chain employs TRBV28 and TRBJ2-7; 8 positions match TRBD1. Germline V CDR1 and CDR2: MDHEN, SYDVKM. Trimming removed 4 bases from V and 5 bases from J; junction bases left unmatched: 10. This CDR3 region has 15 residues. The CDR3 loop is CASSSPTGAGNEQYF. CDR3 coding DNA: TGTGCCAGCAGTTCCCCGACAGGGGCAGGCAACGAGCAGTACTTC.

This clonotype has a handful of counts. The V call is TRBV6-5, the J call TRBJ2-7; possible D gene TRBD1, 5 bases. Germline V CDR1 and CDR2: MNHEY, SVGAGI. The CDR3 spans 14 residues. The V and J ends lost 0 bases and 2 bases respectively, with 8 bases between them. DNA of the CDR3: TGTGCCAGCAGTTACTCCTGGGGCACCTACGAGCAGTACTTC. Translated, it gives CASSYSWGTYEQYF.

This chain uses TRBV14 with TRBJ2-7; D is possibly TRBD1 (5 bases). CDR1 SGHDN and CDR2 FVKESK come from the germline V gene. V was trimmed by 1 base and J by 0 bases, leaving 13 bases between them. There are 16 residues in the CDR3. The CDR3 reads CASSQVKGRDSYEQYF. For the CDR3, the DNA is TGTGCCAGCAGCCAAGTTAAGGGCAGGGACTCCTACGAGCAGTACTTC.

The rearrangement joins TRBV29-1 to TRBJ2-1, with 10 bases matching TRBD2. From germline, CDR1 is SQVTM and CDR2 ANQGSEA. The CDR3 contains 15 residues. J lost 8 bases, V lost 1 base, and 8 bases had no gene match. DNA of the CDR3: TGCAGCGTTGAAGGCGGGCAGCGGGAGGGTGATGAGCAGTTCTTC. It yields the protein CSVEGGQREGDEQFF.

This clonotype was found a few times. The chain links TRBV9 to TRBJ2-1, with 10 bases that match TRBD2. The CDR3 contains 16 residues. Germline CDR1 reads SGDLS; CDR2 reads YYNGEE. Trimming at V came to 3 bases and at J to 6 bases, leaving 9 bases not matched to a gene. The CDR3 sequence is CASSGERTSGPNEQFF. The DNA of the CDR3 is TGTGCCAGCAGCGGCGAGAGGACTAGCGGACCCAATGAGCAGTTCTTC.

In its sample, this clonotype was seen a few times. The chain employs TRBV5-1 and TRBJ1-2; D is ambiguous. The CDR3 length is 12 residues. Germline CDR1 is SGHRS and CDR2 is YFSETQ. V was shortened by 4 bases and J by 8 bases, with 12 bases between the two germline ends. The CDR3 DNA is TGCGCCAGCAGCCATAACCGGGTCGGCTACACCTTC. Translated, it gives CASSHNRVGYTF.

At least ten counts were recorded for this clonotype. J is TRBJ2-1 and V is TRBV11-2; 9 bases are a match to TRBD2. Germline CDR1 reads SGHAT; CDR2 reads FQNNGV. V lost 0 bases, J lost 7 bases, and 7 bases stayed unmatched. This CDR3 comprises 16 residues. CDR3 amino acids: CASSLEPAGGYNEQFF. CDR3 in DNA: TGTGCCAGCAGCTTAGAGCCAGCGGGGGGATATAATGAGCAGTTCTTC. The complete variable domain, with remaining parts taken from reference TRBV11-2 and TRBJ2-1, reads EAGVAQSPRYKIIEKRQSVAFWCNPISGHATLYWYQQILGQGPKLLIQFQNNGVVDDSQLPKDRFSAERLKGVDSTLKIQPAKLEDSAVYLCASSLEPAGGYNEQFFGPGTRLTVL.

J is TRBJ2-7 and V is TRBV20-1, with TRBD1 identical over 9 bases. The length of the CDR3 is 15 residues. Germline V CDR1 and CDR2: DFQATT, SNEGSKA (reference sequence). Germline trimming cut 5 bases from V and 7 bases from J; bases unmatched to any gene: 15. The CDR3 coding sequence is TGCAGTGCTGGCCAAACCGGGACAGGGCTCGGAGAGCAGTACTTC. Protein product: CSAGQTGTGLGEQYF.

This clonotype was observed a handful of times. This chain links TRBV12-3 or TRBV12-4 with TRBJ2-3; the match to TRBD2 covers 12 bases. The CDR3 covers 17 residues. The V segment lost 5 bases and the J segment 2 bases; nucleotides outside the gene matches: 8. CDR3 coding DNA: TGTGCCAGCAGTCTGGGAGGACTAGCGGGGACCACAGATACGCAGTATTTT. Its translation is CASSLGGLAGTTDTQYF.

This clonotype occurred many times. The CDR3 reads CAISEMWGTQETQYF. The CDR3, as DNA: TGTGCCATCAGTGAAATGTGGGGGACCCAAGAGACCCAGTACTTC. The chain recombines TRBV10-3 with TRBJ2-5; D is possibly TRBD1 or TRBD2 (5 bases each). V lost 3 bases and J lost 1, with 12 bases in between. The CDR3 runs to 15 residues. The germline gives CDR1 ENHRY, CDR2 SYGVKD.

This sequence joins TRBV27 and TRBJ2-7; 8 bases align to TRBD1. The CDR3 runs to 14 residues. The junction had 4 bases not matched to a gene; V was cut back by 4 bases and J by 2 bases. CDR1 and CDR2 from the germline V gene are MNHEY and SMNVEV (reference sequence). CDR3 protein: CASSYRDRPYEQYF. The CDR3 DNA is TGTGCCAGCAGTTACAGGGACAGGCCCTACGAGCAGTACTTC.

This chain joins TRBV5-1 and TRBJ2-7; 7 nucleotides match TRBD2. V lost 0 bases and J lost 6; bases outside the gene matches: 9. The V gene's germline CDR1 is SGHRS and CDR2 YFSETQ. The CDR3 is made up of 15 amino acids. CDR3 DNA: TGCGCCAGCAGCTTGGTTGGGGGAGGGCATCCCGAGCAGTACTTC. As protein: CASSLVGGGHPEQYF.

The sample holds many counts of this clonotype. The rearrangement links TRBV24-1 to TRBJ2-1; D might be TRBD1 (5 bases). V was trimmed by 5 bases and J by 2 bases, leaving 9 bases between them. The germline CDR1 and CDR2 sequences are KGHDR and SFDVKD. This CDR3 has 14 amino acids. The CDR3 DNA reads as TGTGCCACCAGTGGGGCAGGGACCTACAATGAGCAGTTCTTC. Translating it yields CATSGAGTYNEQFF.

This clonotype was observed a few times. The CDR3 is CATSAGTSGANVLTF. CDR3 DNA: TGTGCCACCAGTGCCGGGACATCTGGGGCCAACGTCCTGACTTTC. This rearrangement joins TRBV24-1 to TRBJ2-6, with a tentative D call TRBD1 (6 bases). CDR1 and CDR2 (germline): KGHDR, SFDVKD. Trimming removed 5 bases from V and 1 base from J, with 8 bases in between. The CDR3 is 15 amino acids.

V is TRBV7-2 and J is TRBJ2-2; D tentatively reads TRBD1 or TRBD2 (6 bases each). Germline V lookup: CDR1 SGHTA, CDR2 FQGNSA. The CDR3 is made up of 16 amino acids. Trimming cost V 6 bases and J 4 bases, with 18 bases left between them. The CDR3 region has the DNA TGTGCCAGCAGTTCCGCGCCGGGGGCCATCACCGGGGAGCTGTTTTTT. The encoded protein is CASSSAPGAITGELFF.

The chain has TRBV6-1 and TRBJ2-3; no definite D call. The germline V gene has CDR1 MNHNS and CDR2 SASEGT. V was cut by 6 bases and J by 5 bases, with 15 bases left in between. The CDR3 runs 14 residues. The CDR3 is CASRPPVKVDTQYF. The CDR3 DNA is TGTGCCAGCAGGCCTCCGGTCAAAGTAGATACGCAGTATTTT.

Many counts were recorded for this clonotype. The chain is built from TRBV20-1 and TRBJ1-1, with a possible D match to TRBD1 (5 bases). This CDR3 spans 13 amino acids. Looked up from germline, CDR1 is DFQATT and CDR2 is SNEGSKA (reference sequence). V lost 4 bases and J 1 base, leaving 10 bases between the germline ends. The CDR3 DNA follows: TGCAGTGCTACCCGGGGGGGGAACACTGAAGCTTTCTTT. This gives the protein CSATRGGNTEAFF.

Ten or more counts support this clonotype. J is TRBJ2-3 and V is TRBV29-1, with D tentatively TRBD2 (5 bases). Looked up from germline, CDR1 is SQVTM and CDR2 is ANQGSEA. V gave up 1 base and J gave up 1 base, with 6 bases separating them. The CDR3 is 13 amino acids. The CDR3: CSVEGTGTDTQYF. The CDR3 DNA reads TGCAGCGTTGAAGGGACTGGCACAGATACGCAGTATTTT.

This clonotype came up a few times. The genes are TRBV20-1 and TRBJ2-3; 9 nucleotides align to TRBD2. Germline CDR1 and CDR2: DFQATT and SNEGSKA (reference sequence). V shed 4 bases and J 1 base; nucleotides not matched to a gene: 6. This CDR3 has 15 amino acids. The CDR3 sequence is CSAIRREGRTDTQYF. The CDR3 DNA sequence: TGCAGTGCTATACGGCGGGAGGGCCGCACAGATACGCAGTATTTT.

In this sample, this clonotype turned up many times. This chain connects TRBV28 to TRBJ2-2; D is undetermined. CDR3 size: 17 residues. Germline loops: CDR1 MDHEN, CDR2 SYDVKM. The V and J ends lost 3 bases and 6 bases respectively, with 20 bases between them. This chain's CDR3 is CASSLGTFPFTPGELFF. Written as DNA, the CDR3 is TGTGCCAGCAGTTTGGGCACTTTCCCCTTCACACCCGGGGAGCTGTTTTTT.

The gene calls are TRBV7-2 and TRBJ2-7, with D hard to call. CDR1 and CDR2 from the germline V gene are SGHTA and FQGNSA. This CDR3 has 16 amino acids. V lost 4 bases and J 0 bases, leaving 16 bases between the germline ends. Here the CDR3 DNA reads TGTGCCAGCAGCTCCCACTTAGGATGGGACTCCTACGAGCAGTACTTC. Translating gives CASSSHLGWDSYEQYF.

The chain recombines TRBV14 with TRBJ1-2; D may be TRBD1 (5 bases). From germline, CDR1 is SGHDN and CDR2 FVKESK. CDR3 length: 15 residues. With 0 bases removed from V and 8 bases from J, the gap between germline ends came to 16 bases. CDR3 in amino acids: CASSQDWGRDDGYTF. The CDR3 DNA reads TGTGCCAGCAGCCAAGATTGGGGCAGGGACGACGGCTACACCTTC.

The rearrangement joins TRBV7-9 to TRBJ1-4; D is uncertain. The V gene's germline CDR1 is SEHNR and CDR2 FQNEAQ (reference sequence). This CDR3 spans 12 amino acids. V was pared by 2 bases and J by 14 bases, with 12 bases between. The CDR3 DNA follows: TGTGCCAGCAGCTTATTGGAGGGTATGCTGTTTTTT. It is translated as CASSLLEGMLFF.

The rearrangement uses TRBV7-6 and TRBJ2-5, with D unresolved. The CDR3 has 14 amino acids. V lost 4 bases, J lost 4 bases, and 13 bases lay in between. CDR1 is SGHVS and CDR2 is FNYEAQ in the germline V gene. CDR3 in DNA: TGTGCCAGCAGCTCCTCCAACTACATAGAGACCCAGTACTTC. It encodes CASSSSNYIETQYF.

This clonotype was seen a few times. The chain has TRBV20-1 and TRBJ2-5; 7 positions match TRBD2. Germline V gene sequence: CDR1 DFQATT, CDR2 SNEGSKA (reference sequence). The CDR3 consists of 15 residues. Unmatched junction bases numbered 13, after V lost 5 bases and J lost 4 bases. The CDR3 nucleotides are TGCAGTGCTTGGGGTAGCAGCGGGACCCCAGAGACCCAGTACTTC. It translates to CSAWGSSGTPETQYF.

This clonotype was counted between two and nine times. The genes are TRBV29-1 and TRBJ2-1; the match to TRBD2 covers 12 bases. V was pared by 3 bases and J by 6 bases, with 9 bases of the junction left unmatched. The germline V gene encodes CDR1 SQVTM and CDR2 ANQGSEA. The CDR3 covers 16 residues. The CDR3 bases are TGCAGCGTTGACGGGGCTAGCGGGAGGGGAGTCAATGAGCAGTTCTTC. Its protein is CSVDGASGRGVNEQFF.

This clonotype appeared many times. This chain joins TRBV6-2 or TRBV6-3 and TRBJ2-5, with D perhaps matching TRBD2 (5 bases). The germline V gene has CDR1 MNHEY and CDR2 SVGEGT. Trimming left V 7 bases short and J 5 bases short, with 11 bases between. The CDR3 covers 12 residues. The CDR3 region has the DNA TGTGCCAGCAAACTTAGGGAGGAGACCCAGTACTTC. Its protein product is CASKLREETQYF.

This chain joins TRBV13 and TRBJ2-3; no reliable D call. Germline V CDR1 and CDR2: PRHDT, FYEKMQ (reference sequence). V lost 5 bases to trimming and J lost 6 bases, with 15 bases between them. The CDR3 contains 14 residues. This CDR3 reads CASSPQFLGDTQYF. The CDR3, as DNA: TGTGCCAGCAGCCCACAGTTCCTCGGGGATACGCAGTATTTT.

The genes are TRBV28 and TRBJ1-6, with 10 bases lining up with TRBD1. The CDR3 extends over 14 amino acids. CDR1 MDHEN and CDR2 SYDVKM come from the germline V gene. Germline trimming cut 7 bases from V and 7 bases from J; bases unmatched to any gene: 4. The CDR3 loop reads CASNPGQGNSPLHF. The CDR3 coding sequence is TGTGCCAGCAATCCGGGACAGGGGAATTCACCCCTCCACTTT.

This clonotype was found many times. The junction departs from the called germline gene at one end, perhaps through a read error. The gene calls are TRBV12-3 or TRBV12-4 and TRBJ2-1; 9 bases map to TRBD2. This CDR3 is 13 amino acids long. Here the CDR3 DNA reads TGTGCCAGCAATTTAGCGGGGGACAATGAGCAGTTCTTC. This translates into CASNLAGDNEQFF.

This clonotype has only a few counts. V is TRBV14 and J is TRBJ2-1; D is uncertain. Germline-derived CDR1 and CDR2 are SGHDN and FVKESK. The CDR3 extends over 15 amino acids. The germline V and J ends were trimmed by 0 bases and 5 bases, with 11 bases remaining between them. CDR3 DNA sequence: TGTGCCAGCAGCCAAGACAGGACGCCAAACAATGAGCAGTTCTTC. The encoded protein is CASSQDRTPNNEQFF.

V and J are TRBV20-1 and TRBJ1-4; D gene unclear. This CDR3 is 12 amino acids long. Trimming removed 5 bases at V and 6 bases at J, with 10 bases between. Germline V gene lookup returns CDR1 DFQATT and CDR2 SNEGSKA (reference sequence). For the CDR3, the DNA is TGCAGTGCTTGGAAAGAGCATGAAAAACTGTTTTTT. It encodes CSAWKEHEKLFF.